Listed here are 8 T cell receptor beta chains from one sample, sequenced in a study of blood T cell repertoires in COVID-19. TCRdb's copy holds only in-frame clones and misses some; the assay was immunoSEQ multiplex PCR. This repertoire shows 130,000 to 150,000 clones, roughly 83% found once; its top ten account for about 9.2%. The sequencing input was PBMCs or T cells enriched from blood (not recorded which). These receptors originate from a man in his fifties or sixties who had recovered from COVID-19.

V gene TRBV13 combines with J gene TRBJ2-2; no definite D call. The CDR3 spans 14 residues. CDR1 is PRHDT and CDR2 is FYEKMQ in the germline V gene (reference sequence). Trimming removed 2 bases at V and 4 bases at J, with 8 bases between. The CDR3 loop reads CASSLNRRTGELFF. DNA of the CDR3: TGTGCCAGCAGCTTAAACAGACGCACCGGGGAGCTGTTTTTT.

The chain has TRBV30 and TRBJ1-2, with no clear D. Trimming took 2 bases from V and 4 from J, leaving 11 bases between them. This CDR3 is 13 amino acids long. Germline loops: CDR1 GTSNPN, CDR2 SVGIG (reference sequence). The DNA for the CDR3 is TGTGCCTGGAGTAACTCAGGCAGCTATGGCTACACCTTC. It specifies CAWSNSGSYGYTF.

The chain recombines TRBV7-2 with TRBJ1-1, with D tentatively TRBD1 (5 bases). Germline-derived CDR1 and CDR2 are SGHTA and FQGNSA. Trimming shortened V by 5 bases and J by 4 bases, and 14 bases separated the two germline ends. The CDR3 is made up of 14 amino acids. The DNA of the CDR3 is TGTGCCAGCAGCCTGGGTCGGGGGGTCACTGAAGCTTTCTTT. This encodes CASSLGRGVTEAFF.

V usage is TRBV6-5 and J usage is TRBJ1-2; the match to TRBD1 covers 8 bases. J was trimmed by 5 bases and V by 2 bases; bases with no gene match: 4. The germline V gene encodes CDR1 MNHEY and CDR2 SVGAGI. The CDR3 has 14 residues. CDR3 amino acids: CASSYIRGLYGYTF. The DNA for the CDR3 is TGTGCCAGCAGTTACATCAGGGGGCTTTATGGCTACACCTTC.

The table lists this clone with a count of one. V gene TRBV14 combines with J gene TRBJ1-6; 8 nucleotides align to TRBD1. Germline-derived CDR1 and CDR2 are SGHDN and FVKESK. After removal of 1 base from V and 8 bases from J, the junction contained 4 bases not matched to a gene. The CDR3 runs to 15 residues. The CDR3 nucleotides read TGTGCCAGCAGCCAAGGGGGGGACAGGTATTCACCCCTCCACTTT. It encodes CASSQGGDRYSPLHF. Supplemented by reference TRBV14 and TRBJ1-6, the full variable domain reads EAGVTQFPSHSVIEKGQTVTLRCDPISGHDNLYWYRRVMGKEIKFLLHFVKESKQDESGMPNNRFLAERTGGTYSTLKVQPAELEDSGVYFCASSQGGDRYSPLHFGNGTRLTVT.

J is TRBJ2-3 and V is TRBV29-1; the match to TRBD1 covers 9 bases. Germline assignment: CDR1 SQVTM and CDR2 ANQGSEA. The CDR3 has 14 residues. V lost 5 bases and J lost 6; bases outside the gene matches: 9. The CDR3 here is CSVSTGGDGDTQYF. The CDR3, as DNA: TGCAGCGTTTCCACAGGGGGCGACGGGGATACGCAGTATTTT.

V gene TRBV10-3 combines with J gene TRBJ2-1, with unresolved D. The CDR3 spans 12 residues. Between the trimmed V and J ends, which lost 2 bases and 7 bases, there was a span of 6 bases. Germline-derived CDR1 and CDR2 are ENHRY and SYGVKD. DNA for the CDR3: TGTGCCATCAGTGAGAGCATTAATGAGCAGTTCTTC. This encodes CAISESINEQFF.

Of note for this clone: One end of the junction varies from germline; a read error may be responsible. The chain has TRBV2 and TRBJ1-6, with TRBD1 identical over 12 bases. CDR3 length: 17 residues. Germline CDR1 is SNHLY and CDR2 is FYNNEI. Here the CDR3 DNA reads TGTGCCAGCATTGGGGACAGGGGGCGAACCTACAATTCACCCCTCCACTTT. Its translation: CASIGDRGRTYNSPLHF. The full variable domain, rest sourced from reference TRBV2 and TRBJ1-6, is EPEVTQTPSHQVTQMGQEVILRCVPISNHLYFYWYRQILGQKVEFLVSFYNNEISEKSEIFDDQFSVERPDGSNFTLKIRSTKLEDSAMYFCASIGDRGRTYNSPLHFGNGTRLTVT.